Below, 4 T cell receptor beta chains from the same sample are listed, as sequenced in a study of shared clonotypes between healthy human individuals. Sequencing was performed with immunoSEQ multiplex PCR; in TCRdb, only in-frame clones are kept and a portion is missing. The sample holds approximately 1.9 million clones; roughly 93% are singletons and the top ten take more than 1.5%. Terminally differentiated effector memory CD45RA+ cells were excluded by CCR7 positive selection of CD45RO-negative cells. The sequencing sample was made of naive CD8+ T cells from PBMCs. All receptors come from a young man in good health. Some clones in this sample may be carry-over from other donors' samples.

The CDR3 protein is CASSGGRGSPLHF. CDR3 bases: TGTGCCAGCAGTGGGGGAAGAGGGTCACCCCTCCACTTT. The chain employs TRBV6-4 and TRBJ1-6, with D unclear. This CDR3 is built from 13 residues. Germline V gene sequence: CDR1 MRHNA, CDR2 SNTAGT. V was clipped by 4 bases and J by 10 bases, with 11 bases between them.

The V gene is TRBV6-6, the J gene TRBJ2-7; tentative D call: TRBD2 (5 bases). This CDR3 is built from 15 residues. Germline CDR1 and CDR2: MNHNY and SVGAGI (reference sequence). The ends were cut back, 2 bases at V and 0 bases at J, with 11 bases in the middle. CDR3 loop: CASSYQRLYSYEQYF. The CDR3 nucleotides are TGTGCCAGCAGTTACCAGCGGCTTTACTCCTACGAGCAGTACTTC.

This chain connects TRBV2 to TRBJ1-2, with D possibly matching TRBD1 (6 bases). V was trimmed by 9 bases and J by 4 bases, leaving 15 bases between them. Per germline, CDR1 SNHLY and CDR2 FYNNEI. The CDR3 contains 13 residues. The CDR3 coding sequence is TGTGCCAGTTACCCCACAGGGACCTATGGCTACACCTTC. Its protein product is CASYPTGTYGYTF.

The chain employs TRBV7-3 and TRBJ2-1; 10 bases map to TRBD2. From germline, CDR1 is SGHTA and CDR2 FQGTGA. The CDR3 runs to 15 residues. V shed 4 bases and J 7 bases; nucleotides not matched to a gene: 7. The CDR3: CASSWTSGVRNEQFF. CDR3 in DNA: TGTGCCAGCAGCTGGACTAGCGGAGTTCGGAATGAGCAGTTCTTC.